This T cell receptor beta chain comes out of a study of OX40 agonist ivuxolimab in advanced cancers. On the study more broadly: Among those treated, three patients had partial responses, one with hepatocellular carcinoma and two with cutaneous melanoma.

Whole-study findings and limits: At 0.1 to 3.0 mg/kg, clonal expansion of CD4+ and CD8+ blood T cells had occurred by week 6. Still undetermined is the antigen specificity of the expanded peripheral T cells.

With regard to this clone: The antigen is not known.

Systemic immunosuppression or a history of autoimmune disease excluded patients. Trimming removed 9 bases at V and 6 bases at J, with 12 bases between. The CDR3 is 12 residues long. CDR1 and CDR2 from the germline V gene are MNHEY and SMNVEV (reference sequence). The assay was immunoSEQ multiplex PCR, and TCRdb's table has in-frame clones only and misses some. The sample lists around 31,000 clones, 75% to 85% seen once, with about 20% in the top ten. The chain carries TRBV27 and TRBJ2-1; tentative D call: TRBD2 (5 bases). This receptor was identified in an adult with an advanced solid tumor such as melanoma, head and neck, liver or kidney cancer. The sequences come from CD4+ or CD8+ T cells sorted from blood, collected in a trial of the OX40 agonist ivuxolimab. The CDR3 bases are TGTGCCAGAACCCAGACTACCAATGAGCAGTTCTTC. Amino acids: CARTQTTNEQFF.